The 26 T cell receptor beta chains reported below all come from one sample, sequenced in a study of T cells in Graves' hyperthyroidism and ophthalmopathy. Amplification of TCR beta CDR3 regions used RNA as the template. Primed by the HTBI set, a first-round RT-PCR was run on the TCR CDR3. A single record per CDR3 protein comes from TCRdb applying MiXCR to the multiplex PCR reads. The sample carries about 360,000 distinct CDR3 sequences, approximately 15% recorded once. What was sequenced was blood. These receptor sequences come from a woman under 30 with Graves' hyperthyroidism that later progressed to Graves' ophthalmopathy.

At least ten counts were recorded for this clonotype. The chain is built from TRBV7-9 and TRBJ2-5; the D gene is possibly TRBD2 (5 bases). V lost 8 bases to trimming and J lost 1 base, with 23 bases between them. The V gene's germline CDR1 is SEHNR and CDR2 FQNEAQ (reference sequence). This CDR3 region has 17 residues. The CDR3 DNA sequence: TGTGCCAGCTCTCTACTCACTAGTTCGAGTTCCCAAGAGACCCAGTACTTC. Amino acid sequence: CASSLLTSSSSQETQYF.

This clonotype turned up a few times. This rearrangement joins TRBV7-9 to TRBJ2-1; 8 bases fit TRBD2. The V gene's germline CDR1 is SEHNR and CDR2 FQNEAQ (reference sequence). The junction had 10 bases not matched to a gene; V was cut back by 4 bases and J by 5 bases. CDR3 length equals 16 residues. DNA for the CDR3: TGTGCCAGCAGCTCACCAACTAGCGGTCTAGACAATGAGCAGTTCTTC. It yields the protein CASSSPTSGLDNEQFF.

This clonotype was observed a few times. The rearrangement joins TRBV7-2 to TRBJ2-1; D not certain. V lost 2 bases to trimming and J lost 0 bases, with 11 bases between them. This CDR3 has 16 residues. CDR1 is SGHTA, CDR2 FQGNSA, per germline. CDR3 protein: CASSLFLWTSYNEQFF. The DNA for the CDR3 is TGTGCCAGCAGCTTATTTTTGTGGACCTCCTACAATGAGCAGTTCTTC.

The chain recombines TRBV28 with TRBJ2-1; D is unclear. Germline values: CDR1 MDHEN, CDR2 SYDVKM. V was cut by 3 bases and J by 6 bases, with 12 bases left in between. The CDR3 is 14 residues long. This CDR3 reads CASSFGRFFNEQFF. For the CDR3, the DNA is TGTGCCAGCAGTTTTGGCAGGTTCTTCAATGAGCAGTTCTTC.

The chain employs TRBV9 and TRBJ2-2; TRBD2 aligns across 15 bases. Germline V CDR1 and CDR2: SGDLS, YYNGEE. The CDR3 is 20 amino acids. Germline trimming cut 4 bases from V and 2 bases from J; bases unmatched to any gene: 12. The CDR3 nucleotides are TGTGCCAGCAGCTACCTCGACGGACTAGCGGGAGGGAGAAACACCGGGGAGCTGTTTTTT. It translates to CASSYLDGLAGGRNTGELFF.

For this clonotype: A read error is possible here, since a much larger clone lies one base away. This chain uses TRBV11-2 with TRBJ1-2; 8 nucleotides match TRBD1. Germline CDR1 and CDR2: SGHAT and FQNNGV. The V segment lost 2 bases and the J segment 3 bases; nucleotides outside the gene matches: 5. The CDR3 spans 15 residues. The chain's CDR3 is CASSLRTGCDYGYTF. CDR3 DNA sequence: TGTGCCAGCAGCTTAAGGACAGGGTGTGACTATGGCTACACCTTC.

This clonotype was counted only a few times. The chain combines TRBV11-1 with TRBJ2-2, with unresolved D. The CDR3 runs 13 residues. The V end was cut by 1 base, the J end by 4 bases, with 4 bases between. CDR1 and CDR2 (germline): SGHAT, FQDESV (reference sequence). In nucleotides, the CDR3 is TGTGCCAGCAGCTTAGATACCACCGGGGAGCTGTTTTTT. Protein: CASSLDTTGELFF.

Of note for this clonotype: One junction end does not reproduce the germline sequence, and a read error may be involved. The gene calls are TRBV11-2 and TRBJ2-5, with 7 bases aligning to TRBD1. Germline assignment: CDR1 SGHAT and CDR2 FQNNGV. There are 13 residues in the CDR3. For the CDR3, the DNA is TGTGCCAGCAGCGTAGACAGGGTGGAGACCCAGTACTTC. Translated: CASSVDRVETQYF.

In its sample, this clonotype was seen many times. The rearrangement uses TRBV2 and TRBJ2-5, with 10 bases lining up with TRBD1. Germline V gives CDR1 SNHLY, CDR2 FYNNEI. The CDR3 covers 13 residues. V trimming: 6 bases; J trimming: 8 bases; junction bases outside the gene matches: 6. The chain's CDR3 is CASRGDRGPTQYF. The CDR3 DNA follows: TGTGCCAGCAGGGGGGACAGGGGCCCAACCCAGTACTTC.

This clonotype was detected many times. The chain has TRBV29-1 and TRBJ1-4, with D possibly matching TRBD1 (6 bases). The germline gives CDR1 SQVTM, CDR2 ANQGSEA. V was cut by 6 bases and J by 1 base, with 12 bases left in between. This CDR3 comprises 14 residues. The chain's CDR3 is CSVPQGGTNEKLFF. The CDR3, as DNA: TGCAGCGTGCCACAGGGAGGAACTAATGAAAAACTGTTTTTT.

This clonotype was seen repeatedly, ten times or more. In nucleotides, the CDR3 is TGTGCCAGCAGCCAATTTGATAATTCACCCCTCCACTTT. Amino acid sequence: CASSQFDNSPLHF. The V and J genes are TRBV3-1 and TRBJ1-6; D gene uncertain. With 2 bases removed from V and 5 bases from J, the gap between germline ends came to 4 bases. The germline V gene encodes CDR1 LGHDT and CDR2 YNNKEL (reference sequence). This CDR3 contains 13 residues.

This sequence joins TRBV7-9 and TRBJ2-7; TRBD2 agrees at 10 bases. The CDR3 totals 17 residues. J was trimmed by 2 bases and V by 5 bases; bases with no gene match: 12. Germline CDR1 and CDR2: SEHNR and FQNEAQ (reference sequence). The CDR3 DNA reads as TGTGCCAGCAGCGAAGGGACTAGCGTTTTATCGACCTACGAGCAGTACTTC. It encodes CASSEGTSVLSTYEQYF. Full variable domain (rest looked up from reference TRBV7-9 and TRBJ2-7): DTGVSQNPRHKITKRGQNVTFRCDPISEHNRLYWYRQTLGQGPEFLTYFQNEAQLEKSRLLSDRFSAERPKGSFSTLEIQRTEQGDSAMYLCASSEGTSVLSTYEQYFGPGTRLTVT.

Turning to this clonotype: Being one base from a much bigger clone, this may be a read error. The CDR3 DNA sequence: TGTACCAGAAGGGGGACAGGGGTATACGAGCAGTACTTC. Residues: CTRRGTGVYEQYF. This chain joins TRBV2 and TRBJ2-7, with TRBD1 identical over 10 bases. Germline-derived CDR1 and CDR2 are SNHLY and FYNNEI. This CDR3 comprises 13 residues. The full variable domain, rest sourced from reference TRBV2 and TRBJ2-7, is EPEVTQTPSHQVTQMGQEVILRCVPISNHLYFYWYRQILGQKVEFLVSFYNNEISEKSEIFDDQFSVERPDGSNFTLKIRSTKLEDSAMYFCTRRGTGVYEQYFGPGTRLTVT.

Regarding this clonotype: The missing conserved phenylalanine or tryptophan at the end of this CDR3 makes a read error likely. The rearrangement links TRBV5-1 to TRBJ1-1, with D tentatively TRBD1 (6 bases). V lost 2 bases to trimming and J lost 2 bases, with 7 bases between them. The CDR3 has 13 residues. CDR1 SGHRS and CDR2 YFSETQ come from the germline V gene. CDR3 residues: CASSLGGNTEAFL. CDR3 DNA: TGCGCCAGCAGCTTAGGGGGAAACACTGAAGCTTTCCTT.

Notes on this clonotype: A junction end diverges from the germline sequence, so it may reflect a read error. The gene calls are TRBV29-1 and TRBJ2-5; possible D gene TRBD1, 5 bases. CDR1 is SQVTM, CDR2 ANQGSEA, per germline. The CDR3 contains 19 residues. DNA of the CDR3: TGCGGCGTTGTCCCACAGACAGTAGGGTGGTCCGGGCGCCAAGAGACCCAGTACTTC. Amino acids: CGVVPQTVGWSGRQETQYF.

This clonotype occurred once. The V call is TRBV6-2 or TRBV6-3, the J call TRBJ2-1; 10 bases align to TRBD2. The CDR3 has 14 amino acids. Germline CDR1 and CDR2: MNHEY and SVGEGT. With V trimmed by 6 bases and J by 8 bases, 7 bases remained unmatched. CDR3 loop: CASRPLAGEDEQFF. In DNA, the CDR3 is TGTGCCAGCAGACCGCTAGCGGGAGAGGATGAGCAGTTCTTC.

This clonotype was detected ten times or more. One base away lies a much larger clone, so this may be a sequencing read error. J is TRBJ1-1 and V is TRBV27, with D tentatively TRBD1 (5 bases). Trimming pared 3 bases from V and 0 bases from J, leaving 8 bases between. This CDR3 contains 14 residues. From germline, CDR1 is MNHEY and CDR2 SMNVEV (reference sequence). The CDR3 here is CASSFQGMNTEAFF. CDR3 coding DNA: TGTGCCAGCAGTTTCCAGGGAATGAACACTGAAGCTTTCTTT.

CDR3 loop: CASSRITSGRTDTQYF. The CDR3, as DNA: TGTGCCAGTAGTCGAATAACTAGCGGGAGAACAGATACGCAGTATTTT. J is TRBJ2-3 and V is TRBV19, with 11 bases matching TRBD2. CDR3 length: 16 residues. Unmatched junction bases numbered 7, after V lost 5 bases and J lost 3 bases. CDR1 is LNHDA, CDR2 SQIVND, per germline (reference sequence). Drawing the rest from reference TRBV19 and TRBJ2-3, the complete variable domain is DGGITQSPKYLFRKEGQNVTLSCEQNLNHDAMYWYRQDPGQGLRLIYYSQIVNDFQKGDIAEGYSVSREKKESFPLTVTSAQKNPTAFYLCASSRITSGRTDTQYFGPGTRLTVL.

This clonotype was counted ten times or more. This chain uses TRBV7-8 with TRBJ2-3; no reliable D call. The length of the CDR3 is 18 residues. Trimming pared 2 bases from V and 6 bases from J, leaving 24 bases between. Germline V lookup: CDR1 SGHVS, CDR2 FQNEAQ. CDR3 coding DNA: TGTGCCAGCAGCTTATCTCTATTGACGGCACCAGACCCTGATACGCAGTATTTT. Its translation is CASSLSLLTAPDPDTQYF.

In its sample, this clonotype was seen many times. CDR3 sequence (DNA): TGTGCCAGCAGTCAAAGGCAGGGGGCCGAGACCCAGTACTTC. Residues: CASSQRQGAETQYF. V is TRBV27 and J is TRBJ2-5, with 8 bases identical to TRBD1. Germline V CDR1 and CDR2: MNHEY, SMNVEV (reference sequence). This CDR3 contains 14 residues. Losses at the gene ends were 5 bases for V and 5 bases for J; bases not matched to a gene: 7.

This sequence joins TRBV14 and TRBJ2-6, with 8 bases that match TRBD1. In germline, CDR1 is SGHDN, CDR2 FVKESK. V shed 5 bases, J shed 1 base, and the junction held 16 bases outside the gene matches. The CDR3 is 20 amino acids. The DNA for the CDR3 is TGTGCCAGCAGCGGGCAAGGTCCGGGACAGGCACCATCTGGGGCCAACGTCCTGACTTTC. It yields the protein CASSGQGPGQAPSGANVLTF.

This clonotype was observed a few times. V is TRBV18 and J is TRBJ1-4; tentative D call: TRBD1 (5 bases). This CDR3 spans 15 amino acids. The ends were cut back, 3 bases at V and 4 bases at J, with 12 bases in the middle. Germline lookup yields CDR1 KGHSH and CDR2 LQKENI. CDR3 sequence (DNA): TGTGCCAGCTCACCCGGACAAGTTCTTAATGAAAAACTGTTTTTT. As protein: CASSPGQVLNEKLFF.

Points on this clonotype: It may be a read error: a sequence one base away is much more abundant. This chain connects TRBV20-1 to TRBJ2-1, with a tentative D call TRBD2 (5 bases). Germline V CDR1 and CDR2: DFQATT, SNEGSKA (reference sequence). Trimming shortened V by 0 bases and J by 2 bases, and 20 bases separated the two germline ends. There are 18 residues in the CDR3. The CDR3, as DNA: TGCAGTGCTAGAGATCCTTGGGTAGCGAACAACCCCTACAATGAGCAGTTCTTC. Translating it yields CSARDPWVANNPYNEQFF.

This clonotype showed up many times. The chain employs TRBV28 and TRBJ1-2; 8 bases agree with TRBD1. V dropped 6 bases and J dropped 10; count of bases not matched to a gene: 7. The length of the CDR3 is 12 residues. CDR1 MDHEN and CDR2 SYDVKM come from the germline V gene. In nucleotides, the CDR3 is TGTGCCAGCAGAGACGGACAGGGTGTCTACACCTTC. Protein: CASRDGQGVYTF.

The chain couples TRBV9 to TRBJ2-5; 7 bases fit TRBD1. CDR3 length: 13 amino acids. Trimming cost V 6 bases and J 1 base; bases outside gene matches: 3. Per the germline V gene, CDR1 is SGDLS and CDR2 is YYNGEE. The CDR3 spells CASKGQLQETQYF. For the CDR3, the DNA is TGTGCCAGCAAGGGACAGCTCCAAGAGACCCAGTACTTC.

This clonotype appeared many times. This CDR3 is CASRSTPQQGEQYF. CDR3 bases: TGTGCCAGCAGAAGTACTCCGCAACAAGGGGAGCAGTACTTC. The rearrangement joins TRBV6-2 or TRBV6-3 to TRBJ2-7; D remains unclear. The V end lost 6 bases, the J end lost 7 bases, and 19 bases lay between the germline ends. This CDR3 spans 14 amino acids. Germline V gives CDR1 MNHEY, CDR2 SVGEGT.